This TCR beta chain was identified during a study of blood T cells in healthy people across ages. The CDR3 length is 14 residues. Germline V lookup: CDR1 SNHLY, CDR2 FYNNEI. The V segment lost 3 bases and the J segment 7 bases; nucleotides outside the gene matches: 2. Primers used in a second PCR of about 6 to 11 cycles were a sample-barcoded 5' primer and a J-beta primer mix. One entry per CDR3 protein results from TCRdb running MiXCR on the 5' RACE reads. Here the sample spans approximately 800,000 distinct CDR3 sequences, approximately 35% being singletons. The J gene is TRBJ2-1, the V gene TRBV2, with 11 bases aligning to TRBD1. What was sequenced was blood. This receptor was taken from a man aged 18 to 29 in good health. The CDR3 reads CASSEDRGRNEQFF. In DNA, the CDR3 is TGTGCCAGCAGTGAGGACAGGGGGCGAAATGAGCAGTTCTTC.